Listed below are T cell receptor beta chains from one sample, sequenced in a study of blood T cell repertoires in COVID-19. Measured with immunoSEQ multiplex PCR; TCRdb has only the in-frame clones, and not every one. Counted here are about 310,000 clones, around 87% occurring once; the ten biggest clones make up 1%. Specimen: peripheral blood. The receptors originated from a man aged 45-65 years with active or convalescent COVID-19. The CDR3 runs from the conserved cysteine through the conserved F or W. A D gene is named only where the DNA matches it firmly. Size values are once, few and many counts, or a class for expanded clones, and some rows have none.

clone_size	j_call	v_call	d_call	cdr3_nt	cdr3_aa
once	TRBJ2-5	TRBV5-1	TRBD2	TGCGCCAGCAGCTTGCGGGGACTAGCGGGAGCAGAGACCCAGTACTTC	CASSLRGLAGAETQYF
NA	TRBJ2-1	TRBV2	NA	TGTGCCAGCAGTGATCCTAGCTTTAGGTCTGGCAATGAGCAGTTCTTC	CASSDPSFRSGNEQFF
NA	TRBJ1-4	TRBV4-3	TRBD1	TGCGCCAGCAGCCAGCTCCTTCCCGCTGGGGGACAGGGGGTAAAACTGTTTTTT	CASSQLLPAGGQGVKLFF
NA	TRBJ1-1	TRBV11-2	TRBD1	TGTGCCAGCAGCAGGGGGCCGCCGAACACTGAAGCTTTCTTT	CASSRGPPNTEAFF
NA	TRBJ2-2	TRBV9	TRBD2	TGTGCCAGCAGCGTGGGACTAGCGGGCACCGGGGAGCTGTTTTTT	CASSVGLAGTGELFF
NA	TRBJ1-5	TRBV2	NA	TGTGCCAGCAAATTGGACATTTACAATCAGCCCCAGCATTTT	CASKLDIYNQPQHF
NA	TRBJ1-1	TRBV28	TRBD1	TGTGCCAGCAGTGGTGGGACAGAGCTTGAAGCTTTCTTT	CASSGGTELEAFF
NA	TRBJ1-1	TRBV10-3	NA	TGTGCCATCAGTGAGTCTGTGGGGGCAGTCACTGAAGCTTTCTTT	CAISESVGAVTEAFF
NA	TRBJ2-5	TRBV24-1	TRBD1	TGTGCCACCAGTGATAACCGACAGGGGGCTTGGGAGACCCAGTACTTC	CATSDNRQGAWETQYF
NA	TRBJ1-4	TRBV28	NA	TGTGCCAGCAGCCCTAACACCTTCGGGGAAAAACTGTTTTTT	CASSPNTFGEKLFF
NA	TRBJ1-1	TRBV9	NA	TGTGCCAGCAGCGCCCACCCAGGGAACACTGAAGCTTTCTTT	CASSAHPGNTEAFF
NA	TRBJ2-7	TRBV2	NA	TGTGCCAGCATGAAAGACAGGAATCCATCCTACGAGCAGTACTTC	CASMKDRNPSYEQYF
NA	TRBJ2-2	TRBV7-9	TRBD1	TGTGCCAGCAGCTTAGCGACAGGGGGGATCGGGGAGCTGTTTTTT	CASSLATGGIGELFF
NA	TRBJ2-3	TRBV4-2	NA	TGTGCCAGCAGCCAAGATCTAGGGAACAGGGTTAGCACAGATACGCAGTATTTT	CASSQDLGNRVSTDTQYF
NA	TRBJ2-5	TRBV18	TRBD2	TGTGCCAGCTCACCACCGGGGGGGTACCAAGAGACCCAGTACTTC	CASSPPGGYQETQYF
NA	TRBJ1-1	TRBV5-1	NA	TGCGCCAGCAGCTTGGCGAGAGGGTCGAACACTGAAGCTTTCTTT	CASSLARGSNTEAFF
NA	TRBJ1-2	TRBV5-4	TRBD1	TGTGCCAGCAGCCTGGACAGGAGCTATGGCTACACCTTC	CASSLDRSYGYTF
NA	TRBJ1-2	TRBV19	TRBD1	TGTGCCAGTAGTATCGGGACAGGGGCATTCTATGGCTACACCTTC	CASSIGTGAFYGYTF
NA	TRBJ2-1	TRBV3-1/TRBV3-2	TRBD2	TGTGCCAGCAGCCCTCTCGGCGGGGGGGACTCTGAGCAGTTCTTC	CASSPLGGGDSEQFF
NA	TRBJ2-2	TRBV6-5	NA	TGTGCCAGCAGTTACATGGGGGCGGTCACCGGGGAGCTGTTTTTT	CASSYMGAVTGELFF
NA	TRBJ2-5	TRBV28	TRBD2	TGTGCCAGCAGTTCCAGCGGACTAGCGGGAGTAGAGACCCAGTACTTC	CASSSSGLAGVETQYF
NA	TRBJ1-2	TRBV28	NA	TGTGCCAGCAGTTTACCCCAGGGGAACTATGGCTACACCTTC	CASSLPQGNYGYTF
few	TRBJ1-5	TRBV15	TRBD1	TGTGCCACCAGCAGGGATAAAAGCAGGGGGCATCAGCCCCAGCATTTT	CATSRDKSRGHQPQHF
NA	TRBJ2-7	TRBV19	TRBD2	TGTGCCAGTAGCCTTGCCTCGGGACTAGCGGGAGGTGAGCAGTACTTC	CASSLASGLAGGEQYF
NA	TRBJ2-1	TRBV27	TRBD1	TGTGCCAGCAGTCCACTGGGACAGGGGTTGAAGTTCTTC	CASSPLGQGLKFF
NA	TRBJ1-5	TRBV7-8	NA	TGTGCCAGCAGCTTAGGCCGCAGGGGAAGCGGTCAGCCCCAGCATTTT	CASSLGRRGSGQPQHF
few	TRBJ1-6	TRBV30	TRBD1	TGTGCCTGGAGGACCGGGACAGTAAGGTCACCCCTCCACTTT	CAWRTGTVRSPLHF
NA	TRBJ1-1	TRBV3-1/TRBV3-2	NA	TGTGCCAGCAGCCAAGTCGGGGGGGTAGAAGCTTTCTTT	CASSQVGGVEAFF